One and the same sample provided the 24 T cell receptor beta chains below, sequenced in a study of control samples from healthy donors and cancer patients. The repertoire was sequenced with immunoSEQ multiplex PCR; TCRdb's copy has only in-frame clones and lacks some. This sample carries about 130,000 clones, nearly 90% of them seen once, and the ten largest clones take roughly 3.1%. Material: blood. The source of these receptors is a man aged 50 to 60 in good health.

The chain is built from TRBV5-1 and TRBJ2-1; D ambiguous. CDR1 is SGHRS, CDR2 YFSETQ, per germline. V lost 1 base to trimming and J lost 5 bases, with 7 bases between them. This CDR3 has 13 amino acids. CDR3 coding DNA: TGCGCCAGCAGCTTGAGGCAAAACAATGAGCAGTTCTTC. It codes for CASSLRQNNEQFF. Based on the CDR3 plus reference TRBV5-1 and TRBJ2-1, the full variable domain is KAGVTQTPRYLIKTRGQQVTLSCSPISGHRSVSWYQQTPGQGLQFLFEYFSETQRNKGNFPGRFSGRQFSNSRSEMNVSTLELGDSALYLCASSLRQNNEQFFGPGTRLTVL.

The chain employs TRBV5-1 and TRBJ2-7; D call uncertain. Germline V gives CDR1 SGHRS, CDR2 YFSETQ. Trimming left V 6 bases short and J 3 bases short, with 19 bases between. The CDR3 contains 15 residues. The CDR3 DNA is TGCGCCAGCAAGGCCCCCGGTACGGGCGTCTACGAGCAGTACTTC. Translated: CASKAPGTGVYEQYF.

This clone was detected only a few times. V usage is TRBV7-9 and J usage is TRBJ2-5; 12 bases agree with TRBD2. J gave up 2 bases and V 2 bases, and 9 bases lay outside the gene matches. The CDR3 extends over 18 amino acids. Germline assignment: CDR1 SEHNR and CDR2 FQNEAQ (reference sequence). DNA for the CDR3: TGTGCCAGCAGCTTACCCAAAGTTCTAGCGGGGGGGCAAGAGACCCAGTACTTC. Protein sequence: CASSLPKVLAGGQETQYF.

The J gene is TRBJ1-3, the V gene TRBV3-1 (or the pseudogene TRBV3-2); a possible D gene is TRBD1 (5 bases). Trimming removed 2 bases at V and 0 bases at J, with 17 bases between. The V gene's germline CDR1 is LGHDT and CDR2 YNNKEL (reference sequence). The CDR3 is made up of 18 amino acids. The CDR3 sequence is CASSQRSLGASSGNTIYF. CDR3 sequence (DNA): TGTGCCAGCAGCCAAAGGAGCCTAGGGGCCAGCTCTGGAAACACCATATATTTT.

In its sample, this clone was seen once. The rearrangement joins TRBV13 to TRBJ2-2, with 10 bases lining up with TRBD2. The CDR3 spans 20 residues. V gave up 5 bases and J gave up 0 bases; unmatched junction bases: 15. Per germline, CDR1 PRHDT and CDR2 FYEKMQ (reference sequence). The DNA for the CDR3 is TGTGCCAGCAGCCGGTGGGCTAGCGGGGGCCTCGTGTCGAACACCGGGGAGCTGTTTTTT. Its translation is CASSRWASGGLVSNTGELFF.

The chain employs TRBV7-8 and TRBJ2-2, with 7 bases aligning to TRBD1. J lost 5 bases, V lost 5 bases, and 8 bases had no gene match. CDR3 length equals 15 residues. CDR1 is SGHVS and CDR2 is FQNEAQ in the germline V gene. The CDR3 reads CASSLRQGLTGELFF. The CDR3 region has the DNA TGTGCCAGCAGCCTCAGACAGGGATTAACCGGGGAGCTGTTTTTT.

The CDR3 DNA reads TGTGCCAGTAGACTCCGTCCGGAATACGAGCAGTACTTC. Its protein product is CASRLRPEYEQYF. The chain combines TRBV19 with TRBJ2-7; D is uncertain. The CDR3 has 13 residues. V was cut by 6 bases and J by 4 bases, with 13 bases left in between. Germline CDR1 LNHDA, CDR2 SQIVND (reference sequence).

This rearrangement joins TRBV19 to TRBJ2-7, with TRBD1 matching 8 bases. CDR1 is LNHDA, CDR2 SQIVND, per germline (reference sequence). The CDR3 loop spans 14 amino acids. V gave up 0 bases and J gave up 3 bases; unmatched junction bases: 1. The CDR3 here is CASSIDDRGYEQYF. CDR3 nucleotides: TGTGCCAGTAGTATAGATGACAGGGGCTACGAGCAGTACTTC.

This clone was seen more than once but under ten times. The chain uses TRBV18 and TRBJ2-7; possible D gene TRBD1, 6 bases. Per germline, CDR1 KGHSH and CDR2 LQKENI. This CDR3 contains 14 residues. Trimming took off 4 bases at V and 5 bases at J, with 15 bases between the two ends. This CDR3 reads CASSRGQRFDEQYF. The CDR3 DNA reads as TGTGCCAGCTCACGCGGACAGAGGTTCGACGAGCAGTACTTC.

V gene TRBV9 combines with J gene TRBJ2-2; D is possibly TRBD1 (6 bases). V was trimmed by 2 bases and J by 5 bases, leaving 7 bases between them. CDR1 SGDLS and CDR2 YYNGEE come from the germline V gene. CDR3 size: 13 residues. The CDR3 is CASSVQGTGELFF. The CDR3, as DNA: TGTGCCAGCAGCGTCCAGGGGACCGGGGAGCTGTTTTTT.

The V and J genes are TRBV2 and TRBJ2-1, with D possibly matching TRBD1 (6 bases). Trimming took 5 bases from V and 0 from J, leaving 11 bases between them. CDR1 is SNHLY, CDR2 FYNNEI, per germline. The CDR3 is 15 amino acids. The CDR3, as DNA: TGTGCCAGCAGTTGGACAGCCAGCTCCTACAATGAGCAGTTCTTC. Its protein is CASSWTASSYNEQFF. The complete variable domain, with remaining parts taken from reference TRBV2 and TRBJ2-1, reads EPEVTQTPSHQVTQMGQEVILRCVPISNHLYFYWYRQILGQKVEFLVSFYNNEISEKSEIFDDQFSVERPDGSNFTLKIRSTKLEDSAMYFCASSWTASSYNEQFFGPGTRLTVL.

The chain uses TRBV4-1 and TRBJ1-2; D gene uncertain. The V and J ends lost 1 base and 4 bases respectively, with 22 bases between them. The length of the CDR3 is 18 residues. Germline assignment: CDR1 MGHRA and CDR2 YSYEKL. The CDR3 sequence is CASSQASRRQAEAYGYTF. The CDR3 DNA sequence: TGCGCCAGCAGCCAAGCATCCCGGAGGCAGGCCGAAGCCTATGGCTACACCTTC.

The chain couples TRBV7-3 to TRBJ1-1; D call uncertain. This CDR3 comprises 13 residues. Trimming stripped 0 bases from V and 8 bases from J, with 10 bases between. Germline lookup yields CDR1 SGHTA and CDR2 FQGTGA. CDR3 protein: CASSLTWQQEAFF. The CDR3 DNA sequence: TGTGCCAGCAGCTTAACGTGGCAGCAAGAAGCTTTCTTT. Complete variable domain (other parts from reference TRBV7-3 and TRBJ1-1): GAGVSQTPSNKVTEKGKYVELRCDPISGHTALYWYRQSLGQGPEFLIYFQGTGAADDSGLPNDRFFAVRPEGSVSTLKIQRTERGDSAVYLCASSLTWQQEAFFGQGTRLTVV.

J is TRBJ1-2 and V is TRBV6-1; the D is unclear. This CDR3 is built from 17 residues. Between the trimmed V and J ends, which lost 1 base and 1 base, there was a span of 16 bases. Germline V gives CDR1 MNHNS, CDR2 SASEGT. The CDR3 DNA sequence: TGTGCCAGCAGTGAAGAGGTCAGCGGAGTCGGTAACTATGGCTACACCTTC. Protein: CASSEEVSGVGNYGYTF.

The chain employs TRBV19 and TRBJ2-1; a possible D gene is TRBD1 (5 bases). CDR1 and CDR2 from the germline V gene are LNHDA and SQIVND (reference sequence). CDR3 length: 15 amino acids. Trimming shortened V by 2 bases and J by 1 base, and 9 bases separated the two germline ends. CDR3 residues: CASSIYDRSYNEQFF. The CDR3, as DNA: TGTGCCAGTAGTATATATGACAGATCCTACAATGAGCAGTTCTTC.

This clone was found a few times. CDR3 amino acids: CASSVLATQETQYF. Here the CDR3 DNA reads TGTGCCAGCTCAGTGCTTGCTACTCAAGAGACCCAGTACTTC. V is TRBV18 and J is TRBJ2-5; D gene uncertain. CDR3 length equals 14 residues. The V gene's germline CDR1 is KGHSH and CDR2 LQKENI. Trimming shortened V by 5 bases and J by 2 bases, and 12 bases separated the two germline ends.

This clone appeared a few times. This rearrangement joins TRBV19 to TRBJ1-5, with 7 bases identical to TRBD1. This CDR3 region has 13 residues. The V gene end was trimmed by 6 bases and the J gene end by 7 bases; junction bases not matched to a gene: 6. Germline V CDR1 and CDR2: LNHDA, SQIVND (reference sequence). Here the CDR3 reads CASSRQGGQPQHF. The CDR3 region has the DNA TGTGCCAGTAGCCGACAGGGTGGGCAGCCCCAGCATTTT.

V and J are TRBV10-3 and TRBJ1-5, with D unclear. The CDR3 is 14 amino acids. In germline, CDR1 is ENHRY, CDR2 SYGVKD. V was shortened by 4 bases and J by 6 bases, with 13 bases between the two germline ends. The CDR3 reads CAISVLGDGQPQHF. CDR3 nucleotide sequence: TGTGCCATCAGTGTCTTGGGAGACGGTCAGCCCCAGCATTTT.

V is TRBV30 and J is TRBJ1-1; no firm D call. V was clipped by 1 base and J by 2 bases, with 8 bases between them. Germline V gives CDR1 GTSNPN, CDR2 SVGIG (reference sequence). This CDR3 is built from 13 residues. The CDR3 coding sequence is TGTGCCTGGAGTGGTTTGGGAAACACTGAAGCTTTCTTT. Its protein product is CAWSGLGNTEAFF.

This chain joins TRBV6-1 and TRBJ2-3; 7 bases line up with TRBD1. Germline CDR1 and CDR2: MNHNS and SASEGT. The length of the CDR3 is 15 residues. V lost 3 bases, J lost 1 base, and 4 bases stayed unmatched. The CDR3 spells CASSETGHGTDTQYF. The CDR3 nucleotides read TGTGCCAGCAGTGAGACAGGGCACGGCACAGATACGCAGTATTTT.

The chain has TRBV5-1 and TRBJ1-1; tentative D call: TRBD1 (5 bases). Trimming left V 2 bases short and J 3 bases short, with 8 bases between. Per the germline V gene, CDR1 is SGHRS and CDR2 is YFSETQ. The CDR3 spans 13 residues. In nucleotides, the CDR3 is TGCGCCAGCAGCTTCGGGGGGGACACTGAAGCTTTCTTT. It translates to CASSFGGDTEAFF.

The chain uses TRBV5-1 and TRBJ1-6, with D unresolved. The CDR3 loop spans 14 amino acids. Trimming removed 3 bases at V and 6 bases at J, with 10 bases between. CDR1 is SGHRS and CDR2 is YFSETQ in the germline V gene. The DNA of the CDR3 is TGCGCCAGCAGCTCAACCTACGCTAATTCACCCCTCCACTTT. This gives the protein CASSSTYANSPLHF.

V is TRBV11-3 and J is TRBJ2-3; TRBD2 aligns across 7 bases. The CDR3 length is 13 residues. CDR1 SGHNT and CDR2 YENEEA come from the germline V gene. The V gene end was trimmed by 5 bases and the J gene end by 1 base; junction bases not matched to a gene: 0. CDR3 DNA sequence: TGTGCCAGCAGCACTAGCGGCACAGATACGCAGTATTTT. Residues: CASSTSGTDTQYF.

The chain carries TRBV6-2 or TRBV6-3 and TRBJ1-1, with D possibly being TRBD1 (5 bases). Trimming took off 2 bases at V and 10 bases at J, with 11 bases between the two ends. Germline V lookup: CDR1 MNHEY, CDR2 SVGEGT. This CDR3 comprises 12 residues. CDR3 region: CASSYGQGRAFF. The DNA of the CDR3 is TGTGCCAGCAGTTACGGGCAGGGCCGAGCTTTCTTT.